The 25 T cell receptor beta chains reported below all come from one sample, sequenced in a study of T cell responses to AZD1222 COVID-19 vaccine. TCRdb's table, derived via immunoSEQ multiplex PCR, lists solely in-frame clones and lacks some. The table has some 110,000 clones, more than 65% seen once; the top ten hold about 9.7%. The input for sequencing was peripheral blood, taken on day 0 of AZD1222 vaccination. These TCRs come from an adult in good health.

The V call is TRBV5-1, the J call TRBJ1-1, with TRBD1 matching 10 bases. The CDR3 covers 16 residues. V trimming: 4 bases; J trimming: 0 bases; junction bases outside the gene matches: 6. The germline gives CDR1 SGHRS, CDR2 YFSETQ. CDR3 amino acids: CASSMTGGGLNTEAFF. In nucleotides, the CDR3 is TGCGCCAGCAGCATGACAGGGGGCGGTTTGAACACTGAAGCTTTCTTT.

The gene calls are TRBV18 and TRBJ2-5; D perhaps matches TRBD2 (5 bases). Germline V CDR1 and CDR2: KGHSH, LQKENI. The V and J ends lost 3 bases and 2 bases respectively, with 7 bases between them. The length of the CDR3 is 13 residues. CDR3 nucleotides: TGTGCCAGCTCACCCGGGGAACAAGAGACCCAGTACTTC. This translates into CASSPGEQETQYF. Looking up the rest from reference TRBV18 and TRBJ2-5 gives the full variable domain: NAGVMQNPRHLVRRRGQEARLRCSPMKGHSHVYWYRQLPEEGLKFMVYLQKENIIDESGMPKERFSAEFPKEGPSILRIQQVVRGDSAAYFCASSPGEQETQYFGPGTRLLVL.

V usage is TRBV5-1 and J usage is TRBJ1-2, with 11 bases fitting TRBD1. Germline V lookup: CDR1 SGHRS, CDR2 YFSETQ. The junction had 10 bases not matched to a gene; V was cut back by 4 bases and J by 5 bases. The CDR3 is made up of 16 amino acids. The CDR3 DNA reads TGCGCCAGCAGCCAGGGGACAGGGGGATATTCGTATGGCTACACCTTC. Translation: CASSQGTGGYSYGYTF.

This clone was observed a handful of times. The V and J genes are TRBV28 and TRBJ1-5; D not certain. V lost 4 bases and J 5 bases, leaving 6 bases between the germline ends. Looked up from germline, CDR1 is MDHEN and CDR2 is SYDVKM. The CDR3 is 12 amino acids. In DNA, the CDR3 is TGTGCCAGCAGTTCCACTGATCAGCCCCAGCATTTT. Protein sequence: CASSSTDQPQHF.

The CDR3 region is CATHKGGVTGELFF. Written as DNA, the CDR3 is TGTGCCACCCACAAGGGGGGGGTCACCGGGGAGCTGTTTTTT. V and J are TRBV7-9 and TRBJ2-2; the D gene is possibly TRBD2 (7 bases). CDR1 is SEHNR, CDR2 FQNEAQ, per germline (reference sequence). The CDR3 contains 14 residues. Trimming took 10 bases from V and 4 from J, leaving 16 bases between them.

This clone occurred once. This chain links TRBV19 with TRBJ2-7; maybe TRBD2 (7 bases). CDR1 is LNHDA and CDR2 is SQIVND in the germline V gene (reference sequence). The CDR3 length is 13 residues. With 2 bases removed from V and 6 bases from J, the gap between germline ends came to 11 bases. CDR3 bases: TGTGCCAGTAGTATACGGGGGGCGGGCGAGCAGTACTTC. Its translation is CASSIRGAGEQYF. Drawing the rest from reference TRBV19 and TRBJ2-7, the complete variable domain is DGGITQSPKYLFRKEGQNVTLSCEQNLNHDAMYWYRQDPGQGLRLIYYSQIVNDFQKGDIAEGYSVSREKKESFPLTVTSAQKNPTAFYLCASSIRGAGEQYFGPGTRLTVT.

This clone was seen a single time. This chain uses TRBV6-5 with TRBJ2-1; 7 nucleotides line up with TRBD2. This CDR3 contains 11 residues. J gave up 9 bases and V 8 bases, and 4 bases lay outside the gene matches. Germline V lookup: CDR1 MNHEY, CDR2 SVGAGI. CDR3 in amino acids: CASRGGLEQFF. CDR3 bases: TGTGCCAGCCGCGGGGGACTTGAGCAGTTCTTC.

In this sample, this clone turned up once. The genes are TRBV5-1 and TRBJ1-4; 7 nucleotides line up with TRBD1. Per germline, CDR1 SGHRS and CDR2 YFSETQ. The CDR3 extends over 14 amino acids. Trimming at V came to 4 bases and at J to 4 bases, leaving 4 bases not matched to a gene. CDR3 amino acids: CASSTGTVNEKLFF. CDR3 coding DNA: TGCGCCAGCAGCACCGGGACAGTTAATGAAAAACTGTTTTTT.

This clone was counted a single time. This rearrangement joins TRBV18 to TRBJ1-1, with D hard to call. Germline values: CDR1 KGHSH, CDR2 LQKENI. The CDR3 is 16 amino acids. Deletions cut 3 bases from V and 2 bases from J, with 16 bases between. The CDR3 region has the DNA TGTGCCAGCTCACCCCGGGCTTTAGTGCAAAACACTGAAGCTTTCTTT. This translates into CASSPRALVQNTEAFF.

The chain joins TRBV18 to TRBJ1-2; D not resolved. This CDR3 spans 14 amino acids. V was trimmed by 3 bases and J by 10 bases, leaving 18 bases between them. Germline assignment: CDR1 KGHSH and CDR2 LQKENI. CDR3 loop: CASSPGQEMVLYTF. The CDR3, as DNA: TGTGCCAGCTCACCCGGGCAGGAGATGGTCCTCTACACCTTC.

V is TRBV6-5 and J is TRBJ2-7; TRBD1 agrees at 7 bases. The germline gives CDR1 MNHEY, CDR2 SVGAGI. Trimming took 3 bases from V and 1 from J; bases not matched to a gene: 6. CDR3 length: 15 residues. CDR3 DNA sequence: TGTGCCAGCAGTTATCCCAACAGGGGTTCCTACGAGCAGTACTTC. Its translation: CASSYPNRGSYEQYF.

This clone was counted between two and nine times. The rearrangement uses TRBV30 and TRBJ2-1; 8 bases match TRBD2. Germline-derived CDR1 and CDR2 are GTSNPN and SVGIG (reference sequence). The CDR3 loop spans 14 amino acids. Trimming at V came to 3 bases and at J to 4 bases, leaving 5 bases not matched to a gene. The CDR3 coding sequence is TGTGCCTGGAGCCGCGGGGGGCCGTACAATGAGCAGTTCTTC. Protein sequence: CAWSRGGPYNEQFF.

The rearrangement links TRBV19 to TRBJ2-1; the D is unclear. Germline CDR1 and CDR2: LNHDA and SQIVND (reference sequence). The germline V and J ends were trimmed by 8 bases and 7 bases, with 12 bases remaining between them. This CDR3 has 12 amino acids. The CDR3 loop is CASHSRLNEQFF. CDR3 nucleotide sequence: TGTGCCAGTCATTCCCGGTTAAATGAGCAGTTCTTC.

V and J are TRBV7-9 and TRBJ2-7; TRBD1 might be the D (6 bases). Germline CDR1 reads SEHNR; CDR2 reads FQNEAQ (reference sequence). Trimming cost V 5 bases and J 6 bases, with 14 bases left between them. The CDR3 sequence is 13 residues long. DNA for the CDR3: TGTGCCAGCAGCCTACAACAGGGTTCCGAGCAGTACTTC. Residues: CASSLQQGSEQYF. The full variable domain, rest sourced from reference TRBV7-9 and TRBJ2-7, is DTGVSQNPRHKITKRGQNVTFRCDPISEHNRLYWYRQTLGQGPEFLTYFQNEAQLEKSRLLSDRFSAERPKGSFSTLEIQRTEQGDSAMYLCASSLQQGSEQYFGPGTRLTVT.

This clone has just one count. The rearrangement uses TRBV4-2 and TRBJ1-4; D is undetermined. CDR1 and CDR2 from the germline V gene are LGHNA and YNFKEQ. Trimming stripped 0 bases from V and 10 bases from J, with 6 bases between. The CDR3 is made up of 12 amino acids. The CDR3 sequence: CASSQDSGKLFF. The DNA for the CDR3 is TGTGCCAGCAGCCAAGATTCCGGAAAACTGTTTTTT.

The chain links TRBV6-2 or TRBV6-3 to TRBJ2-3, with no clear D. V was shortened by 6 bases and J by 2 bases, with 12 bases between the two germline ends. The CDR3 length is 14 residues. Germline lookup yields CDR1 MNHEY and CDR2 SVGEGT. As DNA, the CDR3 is TGTGCCAGCAGCCCAAGGAGAAACACAGATACGCAGTATTTT. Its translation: CASSPRRNTDTQYF.

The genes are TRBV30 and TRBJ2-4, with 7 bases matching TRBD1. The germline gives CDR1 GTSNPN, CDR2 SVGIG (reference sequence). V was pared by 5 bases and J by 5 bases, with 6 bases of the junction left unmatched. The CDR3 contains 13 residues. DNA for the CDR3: TGTGCCTGGTCTTTACAGGGGCAAAACATTCAGTACTTC. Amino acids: CAWSLQGQNIQYF.

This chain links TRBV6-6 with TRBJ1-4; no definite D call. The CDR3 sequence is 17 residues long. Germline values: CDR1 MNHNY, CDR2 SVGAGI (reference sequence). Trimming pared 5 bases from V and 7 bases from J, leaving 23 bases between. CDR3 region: CASSRLGQSRRVEKLFF. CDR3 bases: TGTGCCAGCAGTCGCCTGGGCCAGTCCCGTAGGGTTGAAAAACTGTTTTTT.

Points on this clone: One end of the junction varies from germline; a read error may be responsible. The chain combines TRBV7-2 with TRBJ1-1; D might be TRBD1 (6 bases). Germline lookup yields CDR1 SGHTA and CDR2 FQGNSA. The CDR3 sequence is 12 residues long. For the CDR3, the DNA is TGTGCCAGCAGCTTTACCAGGGGAGGGTTCACCTTT. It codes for CASSFTRGGFTF.

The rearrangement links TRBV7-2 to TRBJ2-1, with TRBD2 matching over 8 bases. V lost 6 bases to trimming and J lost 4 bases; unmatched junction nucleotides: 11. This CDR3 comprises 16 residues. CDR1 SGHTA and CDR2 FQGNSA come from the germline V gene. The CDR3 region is CASSFIAGSTYNEQFF. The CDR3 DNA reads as TGTGCCAGCAGTTTTATAGCGGGATCGACGTACAATGAGCAGTTCTTC.

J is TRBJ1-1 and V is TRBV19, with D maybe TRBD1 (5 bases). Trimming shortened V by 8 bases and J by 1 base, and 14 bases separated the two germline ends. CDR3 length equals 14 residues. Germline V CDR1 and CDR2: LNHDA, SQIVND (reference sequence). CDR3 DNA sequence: TGTGCCAGTCCAAGGCACAGGAGGAACACTGAAGCTTTCTTT. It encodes CASPRHRRNTEAFF.

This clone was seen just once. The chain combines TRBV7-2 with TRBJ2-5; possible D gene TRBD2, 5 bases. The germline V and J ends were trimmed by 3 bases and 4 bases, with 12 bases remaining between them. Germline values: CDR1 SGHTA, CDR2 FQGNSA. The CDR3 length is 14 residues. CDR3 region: CASSLQSGRETQYF. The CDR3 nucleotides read TGTGCCAGCAGCTTGCAGAGCGGAAGAGAGACCCAGTACTTC. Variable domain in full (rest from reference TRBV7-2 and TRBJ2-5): GAGVSQSPSNKVTEKGKDVELRCDPISGHTALYWYRQSLGQGLEFLIYFQGNSAPDKSGLPSDRFSAERTGGSVSTLTIQRTQQEDSAVYLCASSLQSGRETQYFGPGTRLLVL.

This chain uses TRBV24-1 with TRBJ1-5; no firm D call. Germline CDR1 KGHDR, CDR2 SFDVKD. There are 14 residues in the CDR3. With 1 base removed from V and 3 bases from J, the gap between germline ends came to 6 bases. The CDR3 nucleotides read TGTGCCACCAGTGATTTATCCCACAATCAGCCCCAGCATTTT. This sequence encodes CATSDLSHNQPQHF.

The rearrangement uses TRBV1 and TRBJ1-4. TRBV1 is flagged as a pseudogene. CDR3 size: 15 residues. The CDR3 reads CTSSQDLLDNEKLFF. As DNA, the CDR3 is TGCACCAGCAGCCAAGATCTACTGGATAATGAAAAACTGTTTTTT.

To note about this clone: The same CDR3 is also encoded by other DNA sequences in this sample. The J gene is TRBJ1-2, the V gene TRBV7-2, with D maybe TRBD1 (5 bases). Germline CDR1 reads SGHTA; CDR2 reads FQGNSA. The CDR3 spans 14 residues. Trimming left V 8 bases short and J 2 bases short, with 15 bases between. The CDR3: CASSSGGGNYGYTF. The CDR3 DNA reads TGTGCCAGCTCCAGCGGGGGAGGGAACTATGGCTACACCTTC. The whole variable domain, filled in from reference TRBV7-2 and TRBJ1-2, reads GAGVSQSPSNKVTEKGKDVELRCDPISGHTALYWYRQSLGQGLEFLIYFQGNSAPDKSGLPSDRFSAERTGGSVSTLTIQRTQQEDSAVYLCASSSGGGNYGYTFGSGTRLTVV.